This TCR beta chain was observed in a study of sequential checkpoint blockade in melanoma. As for the study in general: First-line arms were nivolumab then ipilimumab, or the reverse, randomized 1:1. Twenty-two patients had matched tumor biopsies before treatment and at week 13 after nivolumab or ipilimumab alone. The study's findings and limits: In arm A, pretreatment tumor clonality was associated with response.

The CDR3 is 16 amino acids. The germline CDR1 and CDR2 sequences are MNHGY and SAAAGT. Deletions cut 0 bases from V and 1 base from J, with 12 bases between. This clone was seen only a few times. What it binds is not known. This table comes from immunoSEQ multiplex PCR, and its TCRdb copy is limited to in-frame clones, with some not included. Of roughly 2,000 clones in the sample, about 22% were seen once. Treatment denoted: randomized to nivolumab then ipilimumab (arm A) or the reverse (arm B). The clonotype originates from a human donor with melanoma. Sequences were derived from tumor tissue (inferred from file names), sampled from a patient given nivolumab and ipilimumab in sequence. The chain has TRBV6-8 and TRBJ1-2, with D tentatively TRBD1 (5 bases). CDR3 residues: CASSYSPRGVNYGYTF. As DNA, the CDR3 is TGTGCCAGCAGTTACTCGCCGAGGGGCGTTAACTATGGCTACACCTTC.